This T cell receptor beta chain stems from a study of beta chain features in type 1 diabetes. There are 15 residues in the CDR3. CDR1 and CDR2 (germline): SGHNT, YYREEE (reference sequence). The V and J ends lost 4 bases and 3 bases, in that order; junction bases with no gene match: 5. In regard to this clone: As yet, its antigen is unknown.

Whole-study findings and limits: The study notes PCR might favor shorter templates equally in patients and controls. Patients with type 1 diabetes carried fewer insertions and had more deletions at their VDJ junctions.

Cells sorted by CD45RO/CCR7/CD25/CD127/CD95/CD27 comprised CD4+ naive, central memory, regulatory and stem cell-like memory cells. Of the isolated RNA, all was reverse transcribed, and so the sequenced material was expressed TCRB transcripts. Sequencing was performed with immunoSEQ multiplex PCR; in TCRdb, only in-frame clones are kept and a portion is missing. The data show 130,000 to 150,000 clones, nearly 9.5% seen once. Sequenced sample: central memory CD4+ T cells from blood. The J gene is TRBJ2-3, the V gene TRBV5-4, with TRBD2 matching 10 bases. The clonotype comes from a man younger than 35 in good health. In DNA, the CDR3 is TGTGCCAGCAGCCCTCCTAGCGGGGGTACAGATACGCAGTATTTT. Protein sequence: CASSPPSGGTDTQYF. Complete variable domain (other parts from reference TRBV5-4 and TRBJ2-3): ETGVTQSPTHLIKTRGQQVTLRCSSQSGHNTVSWYQQALGQGPQFIFQYYREEENGRGNFPPRFSGLQFPNYSSELNVNALELDDSALYLCASSPPSGGTDTQYFGPGTRLTVL.